The next 28 T cell receptor beta chains were all read from a single sample in a study of T cells in women clearing cervical HPV infection. Method: immunoSEQ multiplex PCR; TCRdb's copy keeps in-frame clones and lacks some. The sample includes more than 20,000 clones. Material: blood buffy coat. Receptors originate from a woman between 18 and 70 years old with a cervical HPV16 infection that either progressed to CIN3+ or cleared (not recorded which).

In the case of this clone: Sequencing ends 3 residues short of the CDR3 end; the germline J gene provides the rest. V gene TRBV5-1 combines with J gene TRBJ2-7; TRBD2 matches at 7 bases. Germline-derived CDR1 and CDR2 are SGHRS and YFSETQ. CDR3 length: 14 amino acids. V was clipped by 6 bases and J by 3 bases; unmatched bases: 9. CDR3 protein: CASTPGGFLYEQYF. The sequenced part of the CDR3 DNA is TGCGCCAGCACCCCGGGGGGTTTCCTCTACGAG.

Concerning this clone: The CDR3 is cut off 3 residues early in the read; its end comes from the germline J gene. This sequence joins TRBV20-1 and TRBJ2-7; D is ambiguous. The CDR3 spans 14 residues. The germline V gene encodes CDR1 DFQATT and CDR2 SNEGSKA (reference sequence). V lost 1 base and J lost 0, with 10 bases in between. Partial CDR3 DNA: TGCAGTGCTAGAGTGGCAGTTAACTCCTACGAG. Amino acid sequence: CSARVAVNSYE. The whole CDR3 protein is CSARVAVNSYEQYF.

Worth noting for this clone: The sequence runs out 3 residues before the end of the CDR3; the remainder is reconstructed from the germline J gene. The chain carries TRBV7-6 and TRBJ2-7; 7 bases are shared with TRBD1. The CDR3 length is 17 residues. Germline assignment: CDR1 SGHVS and CDR2 FNYEAQ. The junction had 11 bases not matched to a gene; V was cut back by 3 bases and J by 0 bases. Incomplete CDR3 DNA: TGTGCCAGCAGCTTGACGAAGAGCAGGGGGATCTCCTACGAG. Protein product: CASSLTKSRGISYE. The whole CDR3 protein is CASSLTKSRGISYEQYF.

Note on this clone: The sequenced fragment ends 3 residues before the CDR3 boundary, so the rest is inferred from the germline J gene. The chain uses TRBV5-1 and TRBJ2-5; 9 bases fit TRBD2. The CDR3 contains 15 residues. CDR1 is SGHRS, CDR2 YFSETQ, per germline. The junction had 4 bases not matched to a gene; V was cut back by 2 bases and J by 2 bases. Here the CDR3 reads CASSLAGGPQETQYF. The CDR3 DNA, read in part, is TGCGCCAGCAGCTTAGCGGGAGGTCCTCAAGAGACC. Combining the CDR3 with reference TRBV5-1 and TRBJ2-5 gives the whole variable domain KAGVTQTPRYLIKTRGQQVTLSCSPISGHRSVSWYQQTPGQGLQFLFEYFSETQRNKGNFPGRFSGRQFSNSRSEMNVSTLELGDSALYLCASSLAGGPQETQYFGPGTRLLVL.

Details on this clone: The observed sequence ends 3 residues before the CDR3 terminus, with the missing tail filled in from the germline J gene. V is TRBV5-6 and J is TRBJ1-3; TRBD1 is a possible D gene (5 bases). V lost 0 bases, J lost 0 bases, and 7 bases lay in between. CDR3 length: 15 amino acids. Germline assignment: CDR1 SGHDT and CDR2 YYEEEE. CDR3 sequence reads: CASSLGQFSGNTIYF. CDR3 bases read: TGTGCCAGCAGCTTGGGACAGTTCTCTGGAAACACC.

The CDR3 sequence: CASRPGGQDQPQHF. Partial CDR3 DNA: TGTGCCAGCAGACCAGGGGGACAGGATCAGCCC. The rearrangement joins TRBV7-8 to TRBJ1-5; 8 bases match TRBD1. The read terminates 3 residues before the CDR3 end, so the remaining end is supplied by the germline J gene. The V and J ends lost 6 bases and 5 bases, in that order; junction bases with no gene match: 6. Germline V gene data show CDR1 as SGHVS and CDR2 as FQNEAQ. This CDR3 has 14 amino acids.

Note on this clone: The read terminates 3 residues before the CDR3 end, so the remaining end is supplied by the germline J gene. The chain joins TRBV7-2 to TRBJ1-2, with TRBD1 matching 7 bases. This CDR3 has 15 residues. The V gene end was trimmed by 5 bases and the J gene end by 4 bases; junction bases not matched to a gene: 10. Germline CDR1 SGHTA, CDR2 FQGNSA. CDR3 DNA, as far as it was read: TGTGCCAGCAGCCTAATGGTAGGGGGCGGCTATGGC. Translated, it gives CASSLMVGGGYG. The whole CDR3 sequence is CASSLMVGGGYGYTF.

On this clone itself: The observed sequence ends 3 residues before the CDR3 terminus, with the missing tail filled in from the germline J gene. This sequence joins TRBV7-3 and TRBJ2-1; 13 nucleotides line up with TRBD2. With V trimmed by 4 bases and J by 9 bases, 6 bases remained unmatched. The length of the CDR3 is 15 residues. Per germline, CDR1 SGHTA and CDR2 FQGTGA. The CDR3 DNA, read in part, is TGTGCCAGCAGCTCCAGGACTAGCGGGAGTGGTGAG. Its translation: CASSSRTSGSGE. The entire CDR3 is CASSSRTSGSGEQFF.

For this clone: The read falls 3 residues short of the CDR3 end, and the missing part is taken from the germline J gene. V and J are TRBV20-1 and TRBJ2-7, with D perhaps TRBD2 (5 bases). CDR1 and CDR2 (germline): DFQATT, SNEGSKA (reference sequence). V lost 4 bases, J lost 0 bases, and 13 bases lay in between. This CDR3 has 14 amino acids. The CDR3 loop reads CSATTRRGSYEQYF. The CDR3 DNA, read in part, is TGCAGTGCTACTACCAGACGGGGCTCCTACGAG.

Concerning this clone: The read terminates 3 residues before the CDR3 end, so the remaining end is supplied by the germline J gene. The chain is built from TRBV7-9 and TRBJ1-1; D is unresolved. Germline V gene sequence: CDR1 SEHNR, CDR2 FQNEAQ (reference sequence). Trimming removed 1 base at V and 4 bases at J, with 13 bases between. The CDR3 runs to 15 residues. CDR3 residues: CASSLVPGRATEAFF. The CDR3 bases that were read are TGTGCCAGCAGCTTAGTCCCAGGCAGAGCCACTGAA.

As regards this clone: The read terminates 3 residues ahead of where the CDR3 ends, so the germline J gene completes it. The chain employs TRBV20-1 and TRBJ2-3; 11 bases align to TRBD2. Germline CDR1 reads DFQATT; CDR2 reads SNEGSKA (reference sequence). The V segment lost 0 bases and the J segment 2 bases; nucleotides outside the gene matches: 4. This CDR3 is built from 16 residues. CDR3 sequence: CSAREPSGGITDTQYF. Partial CDR3 DNA: TGCAGTGCTAGAGAACCTAGCGGGGGGATCACAGATACG.

A word on this clone: The read is 3 residues too short to cover the CDR3 end, so that end is filled in from the germline J gene. The genes are TRBV5-1 and TRBJ1-1; D perhaps matches TRBD1 (5 bases). The CDR3 is 13 amino acids. Germline-derived CDR1 and CDR2 are SGHRS and YFSETQ. The V end was cut by 1 base, the J end by 1 base, with 5 bases between. Partial CDR3 DNA: TGCGCCAGCAGCTTGAGGGGGAACACTGAA. Translation: CASSLRGNTE. The full-length CDR3 reads as CASSLRGNTEAFF.

Regarding this clone: The sequenced fragment ends 3 residues before the CDR3 boundary, so the rest is inferred from the germline J gene. V is TRBV5-1 and J is TRBJ1-2; the D gene is possibly TRBD1 (5 bases). This CDR3 is built from 15 residues. Germline CDR1 SGHRS, CDR2 YFSETQ. The DNA read from the CDR3 is TGCGCCAGCAGCCCCGCGCCTCCGGGGGGTCGTAGC. Its protein is CASSPAPPGGRS. The full CDR3 is CASSPAPPGGRSYTF.

Details on this clone: Read sequence stops 3 residues before the CDR3 end, and the germline J gene provides the missing end. The rearrangement joins TRBV6-1 to TRBJ2-3; either TRBD1 or TRBD2 may supply D (5 bases each). Germline CDR1 and CDR2: MNHNS and SASEGT. There are 14 residues in the CDR3. The CDR3 is CASSAGSLDQPQYF. The part of the CDR3 DNA that was read is TGTGCCAGCAGTGCAGGGAGCCTTGATCAGCCG.

For this clone: The read ends 3 residues shy of where the CDR3 ends; the end is completed using the germline J gene. J is TRBJ2-3 and V is TRBV7-9; D perhaps matches TRBD2 (6 bases). Germline CDR1 and CDR2: SEHNR and FQNEAQ (reference sequence). The CDR3 covers 13 residues. Between the trimmed V and J ends, which lost 9 bases and 5 bases, there was a span of 15 bases. CDR3 DNA (partial): TGTGCCAGTTATTCGGGACTCCGAGATACG. This translates into CASYSGLRDT. The full CDR3 protein reads CASYSGLRDTQYF.

A remark on this clone: The sequence runs out 3 residues before the end of the CDR3; the remainder is reconstructed from the germline J gene. This chain joins TRBV20-1 and TRBJ1-2; no clear D gene. The germline gives CDR1 DFQATT, CDR2 SNEGSKA (reference sequence). V was shortened by 4 bases and J by 2 bases, with 8 bases between the two germline ends. The CDR3 runs to 12 residues. CDR3 DNA, as far as it was read: TGCAGTGCTACCAACGGGAACTATGGC. The encoded protein is CSATNGNYG. The full CDR3 reads CSATNGNYGYTF.

For this clone: The CDR3 end lies 3 residues beyond the end of the read and is filled in from the germline J gene. This sequence joins TRBV20-1 and TRBJ1-1; perhaps TRBD1 as D (5 bases). Germline lookup yields CDR1 DFQATT and CDR2 SNEGSKA (reference sequence). This CDR3 contains 13 residues. The CDR3 DNA, read in part, is TGCAGTGCTAGAGTAAGCGGGACGGCAGAA. This translates into CSARVSGTAE. The full CDR3 sequence reads CSARVSGTAEAFF.

Regarding this clone: The read falls 3 residues short of the CDR3 end, and the missing part is taken from the germline J gene. The chain carries TRBV20-1 and TRBJ1-1; TRBD1 matches at 9 bases. CDR3 length equals 17 residues. Germline CDR1 DFQATT, CDR2 SNEGSKA (reference sequence). V lost 6 bases and J lost 4; bases outside the gene matches: 18. CDR3 region: CSARSGTGRSWSTEAFF. CDR3 bases read: TGCAGTGCAAGGTCCGGGACAGGGCGGTCTTGGAGCACTGAA.

Points on this clone: Read coverage stops 3 residues before the CDR3 terminus; the germline J gene supplies the remainder. The chain employs TRBV7-3 and TRBJ2-2; D may be TRBD1 (6 bases). The V end lost 5 bases, the J end lost 2 bases, and 12 bases lay between the germline ends. CDR3 length: 15 residues. Germline V gene lookup returns CDR1 SGHTA and CDR2 FQGTGA. The part of the CDR3 DNA that was read is TGTGCCAGCAGCGGAAGAGGGGGAAACACCGGGGAG. It encodes CASSGRGGNTGE. The full CDR3 is CASSGRGGNTGELFF.

Concerning this clone itself: The read is 3 residues too short to cover the CDR3 end, so that end is filled in from the germline J gene. The sample contains more than one DNA sequence encoding this CDR3. The chain joins TRBV19 to TRBJ2-2; a possible D gene is TRBD1 (6 bases). The germline CDR1 and CDR2 sequences are LNHDA and SQIVND (reference sequence). The CDR3 covers 15 residues. V lost 6 bases and J 2 bases, leaving 13 bases between the germline ends. CDR3: CASRQTGHNTGELFF. The DNA read from the CDR3 is TGTGCCAGTAGGCAGACAGGACACAACACCGGGGAG.

The CDR3 bases that were read are TGTGCCAGCAGCCCCGGGGCGGGGGATGGC. This codes for CASSPGAGDG. From start to end, the CDR3 is CASSPGAGDGYTF. This chain joins TRBV11-2 and TRBJ1-2; the D gene is possibly TRBD1 (5 bases). The CDR3 end falls 3 residues outside the read, so it is completed with the germline J gene. Germline CDR1 and CDR2: SGHAT and FQNNGV. The CDR3 sequence is 13 residues long. Trimming pared 5 bases from V and 6 bases from J, leaving 13 bases between.

With regard to this clone: The DNA ends 3 residues before the CDR3 does, and the rest of the CDR3 is filled in from the germline J gene. The chain has TRBV20-1 and TRBJ2-7, with D maybe TRBD2 (5 bases). Trimming took 2 bases from V and 6 from J, leaving 14 bases between them. The CDR3 has 13 residues. Germline V gene data show CDR1 as DFQATT and CDR2 as SNEGSKA (reference sequence). The CDR3 sequence is CSARRSGLREQYF. The part of the CDR3 DNA that was read is TGCAGTGCTAGAAGGTCGGGGTTGCGCGAG.

Frequency places this clone as medium-sized. The read ends 3 residues early relative to the CDR3; the germline J gene fills the gap. The chain has TRBV20-1 and TRBJ2-3; 8 bases fit TRBD1. Germline V gene lookup returns CDR1 DFQATT and CDR2 SNEGSKA (reference sequence). The ends lost 5 bases at V and 4 bases at J; junction bases unmatched: 5. There are 13 residues in the CDR3. CDR3 region: CSAQQGVADTQYF. Incomplete CDR3 DNA: TGCAGTGCTCAACAGGGGGTCGCAGATACG.

To note about this clone: With the read ending 3 residues before the CDR3 end, the germline J gene is used to fill in that end. This chain links TRBV7-9 with TRBJ1-4; D gene ambiguous. V was clipped by 3 bases and J by 1 base, with 6 bases between them. Germline assignment: CDR1 SEHNR and CDR2 FQNEAQ (reference sequence). The CDR3 covers 14 residues. Partial CDR3 DNA: TGTGCCAGCAGCTTGAGGGTAACTAATGAAAAA. As protein: CASSLRVTNEK. The entire CDR3 protein reads CASSLRVTNEKLFF.

Notes on this clone: The read falls 3 residues short of the CDR3 end, and the missing part is taken from the germline J gene. V is TRBV20-1 and J is TRBJ1-6, with D possibly being TRBD1 (5 bases). The germline V gene encodes CDR1 DFQATT and CDR2 SNEGSKA (reference sequence). The CDR3 consists of 15 residues. The V and J ends lost 0 bases and 7 bases respectively, with 13 bases between them. This CDR3 reads CSARDSARENSPLHF. The CDR3 bases that were read are TGCAGTGCTAGAGATTCTGCCAGGGAGAATTCACCC.

About this clone: The DNA ends 3 residues before the CDR3 does, and the rest of the CDR3 is filled in from the germline J gene. The J gene is TRBJ1-4, the V gene TRBV19, with TRBD1 identical over 8 bases. With 7 bases clipped from V and 3 bases from J, the junction kept 13 bases outside the gene matches. This CDR3 comprises 17 residues. Germline assignment: CDR1 LNHDA and CDR2 SQIVND (reference sequence). The CDR3 region is CASTKRIGQGPNEKLFF. CDR3 DNA (partial): TGTGCCAGTACGAAGAGGATAGGACAGGGACCTAATGAAAAA.

Notes on this clone: The CDR3 is cut off 3 residues early in the read; its end comes from the germline J gene. The chain has TRBV12-3 or TRBV12-4 and TRBJ2-7, with a possible D match to TRBD1 (6 bases). This CDR3 spans 15 amino acids. Trimming shortened V by 6 bases and J by 2 bases, and 17 bases separated the two germline ends. CDR3 DNA (partial): TGTGCCAGCAGCCTGCTAAGGGGGTTGACCTACGAG. Protein: CASSLLRGLTYE. The full CDR3 sequence reads CASSLLRGLTYEQYF.

As concerns this clone: The CDR3 is cut off 3 residues early in the read; its end comes from the germline J gene. The rearrangement links TRBV29-1 to TRBJ2-1; a possible D gene is TRBD1 (5 bases). The CDR3 is made up of 12 amino acids. Trimming left V 4 bases short and J 6 bases short, with 10 bases between. CDR1 and CDR2 from the germline V gene are SQVTM and ANQGSEA. CDR3 bases read: TGCAGCGTTGGACAGATTCGCAATGAG. Amino acids: CSVGQIRNE. The whole CDR3 protein is CSVGQIRNEQFF.